The 22 T cell receptor beta chains in this list originate from one sample, sequenced in a study of OX40 agonist ivuxolimab in advanced cancers. The protocol was immunoSEQ multiplex PCR, while the TCRdb copy is restricted to in-frame clones and leaves out a portion. The sample lists roughly 77,000 clones; about nine tenths were seen once. The sample in question was CD4+ or CD8+ T cells sorted from blood, obtained in a trial of the OX40 agonist ivuxolimab. The source of these receptors is an adult with an advanced solid tumor such as melanoma, head and neck, liver or kidney cancer.

V and J are TRBV30 and TRBJ1-2; 8 positions agree with TRBD1. Germline assignment: CDR1 GTSNPN and CDR2 SVGIG (reference sequence). The CDR3 runs to 13 residues. Trimming at V came to 0 bases and at J to 8 bases, leaving 5 bases not matched to a gene. The CDR3 region has the DNA TGTGCCTGGAGTGTATCGACAGGGGTCGGCTACACCTTC. Translated, it gives CAWSVSTGVGYTF.

The chain links TRBV11-3 to TRBJ2-3; 14 nucleotides agree with TRBD2. The CDR3 runs to 17 residues. V was clipped by 3 bases and J by 4 bases; unmatched bases: 6. Germline CDR1 is SGHNT and CDR2 is YENEEA. In DNA, the CDR3 is TGTGCCAGCAGCTTCACCGGGACTAGCGGGAGTTCAGATACGCAGTATTTT. It specifies CASSFTGTSGSSDTQYF. Looking up the rest from reference TRBV11-3 and TRBJ2-3 gives the full variable domain: EAGVVQSPRYKIIEKKQPVAFWCNPISGHNTLYWYLQNLGQGPELLIRYENEEAVDDSQLPKDRFSAERLKGVDSTLKIQPAELGDSAVYLCASSFTGTSGSSDTQYFGPGTRLTVL.

In the case of this clone: The same CDR3 can be traced to other DNA sequences in this sample. J is TRBJ2-7 and V is TRBV7-2; D possibly uses TRBD1 or TRBD2 (5 bases each). CDR1 and CDR2 (germline): SGHTA, FQGNSA. Trimming took 2 bases from V and 3 from J, leaving 8 bases between them. The CDR3 sequence is 13 residues long. The CDR3, as DNA: TGTGCCAGCAGCTTACAGAGGGGCTACGAGCAGTACTTC. Its translation: CASSLQRGYEQYF.

As to this clone: Mismatch with germline at one junction end may stem from a read error. The CDR3 DNA is TGTGCCAGCAGCTTGGAGGGACAGCCTGGGAACACCATATATTTT. As protein: CASSLEGQPGNTIYF. The chain joins TRBV5-6 to TRBJ1-3; 7 positions agree with TRBD1. Germline assignment: CDR1 SGHDT and CDR2 YYEEEE. The CDR3 is 15 amino acids.

This clone was observed once. The CDR3 protein is CASSAEETQYF. CDR3 DNA: TGTGCCAGCAGCGCGGAAGAGACCCAGTACTTC. This rearrangement joins TRBV9 to TRBJ2-5; no firm D call. In germline, CDR1 is SGDLS, CDR2 YYNGEE. Trimming removed 3 bases from V and 3 bases from J, with 3 bases in between. This CDR3 is 11 amino acids long.

V is TRBV9 and J is TRBJ1-4, with D perhaps TRBD1 (6 bases). The CDR3 contains 15 residues. The germline V and J ends were trimmed by 4 bases and 7 bases, with 17 bases remaining between them. Germline V gene sequence: CDR1 SGDLS, CDR2 YYNGEE. The DNA for the CDR3 is TGTGCCAGCAGCCCACTGGGGGGGCTTGGTGAAAAACTGTTTTTT. It codes for CASSPLGGLGEKLFF.

CDR3 sequence reads: CAWRPLAGDSFF. CDR3 nucleotides: TGTGCCTGGAGGCCGCTAGCGGGAGACTCGTTCTTC. The chain couples TRBV30 to TRBJ2-1; TRBD2 agrees at 10 bases. V dropped 3 bases and J dropped 15; count of bases not matched to a gene: 8. Germline V gene lookup returns CDR1 GTSNPN and CDR2 SVGIG (reference sequence). The CDR3 totals 12 residues.

The rearrangement joins TRBV7-2 to TRBJ2-2; 9 nucleotides line up with TRBD1. V lost 5 bases, J lost 1 base, and 8 bases stayed unmatched. Germline lookup yields CDR1 SGHTA and CDR2 FQGNSA. The CDR3 is 17 amino acids. The CDR3: CASSAGPGQGNTGELFF. The CDR3, as DNA: TGTGCCAGCAGCGCAGGCCCGGGACAGGGGAACACCGGGGAGCTGTTTTTT. Using reference TRBV7-2 and TRBJ2-2 for the parts outside the CDR3, the full variable domain is GAGVSQSPSNKVTEKGKDVELRCDPISGHTALYWYRQSLGQGLEFLIYFQGNSAPDKSGLPSDRFSAERTGGSVSTLTIQRTQQEDSAVYLCASSAGPGQGNTGELFFGEGSRLTVL.

The V and J genes are TRBV15 and TRBJ2-1; a possible D gene is TRBD2 (6 bases). This CDR3 has 15 residues. V lost 3 bases, J lost 8 bases, and 17 bases lay in between. Germline values: CDR1 LNHNV, CDR2 YYDKDF (reference sequence). Here the CDR3 reads CATSSGGTGLYEQFF. The CDR3 DNA reads as TGTGCCACCAGCAGTGGCGGGACTGGACTCTATGAGCAGTTCTTC. The whole variable domain, filled in from reference TRBV15 and TRBJ2-1, reads DAMVIQNPRYQVTQFGKPVTLSCSQTLNHNVMYWYQQKSSQAPKLLFHYYDKDFNNEADTPDNFQSRRPNTSFCFLDIRSPGLGDTAMYLCATSSGGTGLYEQFFGPGTRLTVL.

V gene TRBV10-3 combines with J gene TRBJ2-1; TRBD2 aligns across 8 bases. V was pared by 6 bases and J by 8 bases, with 6 bases of the junction left unmatched. This CDR3 has 13 residues. CDR1 is ENHRY, CDR2 SYGVKD, per germline. CDR3 bases: TGTGCCATCAGAGCGGGAGAAGTCGATGAGCAGTTCTTC. Its protein is CAIRAGEVDEQFF.

The gene calls are TRBV30 and TRBJ2-7, with TRBD1 as a possible D gene (6 bases). Trimming left V 3 bases short and J 12 bases short, with 18 bases between. This CDR3 is built from 12 residues. Per the germline V gene, CDR1 is GTSNPN and CDR2 is SVGIG (reference sequence). This chain's CDR3 is CAWRQGIRVPYF. The CDR3 DNA follows: TGTGCCTGGAGACAGGGTATCCGGGTTCCGTACTTC.

This rearrangement joins TRBV9 to TRBJ2-7; no clear D. Germline lookup yields CDR1 SGDLS and CDR2 YYNGEE. The CDR3 length is 14 residues. V was cut by 0 bases and J by 2 bases, with 9 bases left in between. The CDR3 nucleotides read TGTGCCAGCAGCGTAGACTACGGAGCCTACGAGCAGTACTTC. This translates into CASSVDYGAYEQYF.

V gene TRBV4-3 combines with J gene TRBJ2-7, with a possible D match to TRBD1 (6 bases). Looked up from germline, CDR1 is LGHNA and CDR2 is YSLEER. CDR3 length equals 13 residues. Trimming took off 4 bases at V and 2 bases at J, with 9 bases between the two ends. CDR3 sequence reads: CASSRAGAYEQYF. CDR3 in DNA: TGCGCCAGCAGCCGGGCAGGGGCCTACGAGCAGTACTTC.

Concerning this clone: The sample holds other DNA sequences that translate to the same CDR3. V and J are TRBV18 and TRBJ2-7; 11 bases agree with TRBD2. Per the germline V gene, CDR1 is KGHSH and CDR2 is LQKENI. CDR3 length: 15 amino acids. The V gene end was trimmed by 2 bases and the J gene end by 2 bases; junction bases not matched to a gene: 2. Here the CDR3 reads CASSPGTSGTYEQYF. CDR3 nucleotide sequence: TGTGCCAGCTCACCAGGGACTAGCGGTACCTACGAGCAGTACTTC.

This chain links TRBV4-2 with TRBJ2-7, with TRBD2 matching over 9 bases. J was trimmed by 2 bases and V by 3 bases; bases with no gene match: 8. Germline assignment: CDR1 LGHNA and CDR2 YNFKEQ. The CDR3 is made up of 16 amino acids. The CDR3 DNA is TGTGCCAGCAGCCAGTCCTCTAGCGGGGAAACCTACGAGCAGTACTTC. It is translated as CASSQSSSGETYEQYF.

The rearrangement links TRBV27 to TRBJ2-3; 8 bases line up with TRBD2. V shed 2 bases, J shed 4 bases, and the junction held 5 bases outside the gene matches. Germline CDR1 and CDR2: MNHEY and SMNVEV (reference sequence). The length of the CDR3 is 15 residues. The CDR3 is CASSLKGLGSDTQYF. In DNA, the CDR3 is TGTGCCAGCAGTTTAAAGGGACTAGGATCAGATACGCAGTATTTT.

The gene calls are TRBV7-9 and TRBJ2-7; D is uncertain. CDR1 and CDR2 (germline): SEHNR, FQNEAQ (reference sequence). V was pared by 5 bases and J by 2 bases, with 16 bases between. The CDR3 extends over 15 amino acids. For the CDR3, the DNA is TGTGCCAGCAGCCTAGGATCGGACGGTACCTACGAGCAGTACTTC. Translation gives CASSLGSDGTYEQYF.

The chain combines TRBV5-6 with TRBJ1-4; the match to TRBD1 covers 10 bases. CDR1 is SGHDT, CDR2 YYEEEE, per germline. The CDR3 covers 16 residues. V shed 4 bases and J 8 bases; nucleotides not matched to a gene: 11. The CDR3 sequence is CASSGRQGAAGEKLFF. The CDR3 region has the DNA TGTGCCAGCAGCGGAAGACAGGGGGCAGCGGGGGAAAAACTGTTTTTT.

The chain joins TRBV28 to TRBJ2-3; perhaps TRBD2 as D (5 bases). Germline assignment: CDR1 MDHEN and CDR2 SYDVKM. The V end lost 6 bases, the J end lost 3 bases, and 10 bases lay between the germline ends. The CDR3 contains 13 residues. CDR3 in amino acids: CASRDPGTDTQYF. CDR3 nucleotide sequence: TGTGCCAGCAGGGACCCGGGGACAGATACGCAGTATTTT.

The rearrangement joins TRBV7-8 to TRBJ1-2; possibly TRBD1 for D (6 bases). V lost 5 bases and J 2 bases, leaving 15 bases between the germline ends. From germline, CDR1 is SGHVS and CDR2 FQNEAQ. CDR3 length: 15 amino acids. CDR3 DNA sequence: TGTGCCAGCAGCCTCCGACGGGGGGCCAACTATGGCTACACCTTC. Protein sequence: CASSLRRGANYGYTF.

The chain joins TRBV21-1 to TRBJ2-7; TRBD1 is taken as the D call from the table, unchecked against the DNA. TRBV21-1 counts as a pseudogene. This CDR3 has 12 amino acids. This chain's CDR3 is CASSNRGREQYF. The DNA for the CDR3 is TGTGCCAGCAGCAACAGGGGGCGAGAGCAGTACTTC.

V and J are TRBV7-3 and TRBJ2-1; TRBD2 matches at 15 bases. Germline V CDR1 and CDR2: SGHTA, FQGTGA. The CDR3 spans 16 residues. Trimming cost V 5 bases and J 8 bases; bases outside gene matches: 7. In DNA form, the CDR3 reads TGTGCCAGCAGCCCGATGGGACTAGCGGGAGGCCATGAGCAGTTCTTC. Translation: CASSPMGLAGGHEQFF.